A selection of T cell receptor beta chains follows, all from one sample in a study of CD8 T cells in ankylosing spondylitis. TCRdb fed the 5' RACE reads into MiXCR, producing one record per CDR3 protein. In the table there are some 800,000 distinct CDR3 sequences, over 9.5% of which are singletons. The sample consisted of blood, either unsorted or a sorted T cell fraction (not recorded which). The receptor set was obtained from a male donor with ankylosing spondylitis. The CDR3 runs from the conserved cysteine through the conserved F or W. A D gene is named only where the DNA matches it firmly. Some rows have no size entry. The others give once, few or many, or a class for an expanded clone.

D gene	V gene	J gene	clone size	CDR3 protein	CDR3 DNA
TRBD2	TRBV6-2/TRBV6-3	TRBJ2-3	.	CASRPLGRGPDTQYF	TGTGCCAGCAGACCTCTCGGGAGGGGACCAGATACGCAGTATTTT
.	TRBV7-8	TRBJ2-4	many	CASSTYREIAKNIQYF	TGTGCCAGCAGCACCTACAGGGAAATAGCCAAAAACATTCAGTACTTC
.	TRBV7-9	TRBJ2-1	once	CASSLPRDRHNEQFF	TGTGCCAGCAGCTTACCCCGCGACAGGCACAATGAGCAGTTCTTC
TRBD2	TRBV6-5	TRBJ2-5	.	CASSSLLAGGETQYF	TGTGCCAGCAGTTCATTACTAGCGGGGGGAGAGACCCAGTACTTC
.	TRBV6-1	TRBJ1-6	.	CASSPGAGNFGSPLHF	TGTGCCAGCAGCCCCGGGGCAGGGAATTTTGGTTCACCCCTCCACTTT
TRBD1	TRBV29-1	TRBJ1-1	many	CSVYGQGLAAFF	TGCAGCGTCTACGGACAGGGCTTGGCCGCTTTCTTT
TRBD1	TRBV18	TRBJ2-1	.	CASSPRDRVSYNEQFF	TGTGCCAGCTCACCACGGGACAGGGTCTCCTACAATGAGCAGTTCTTC
.	TRBV3-1	TRBJ2-5	.	CASSQDPGDQETKYF	TGTGCCAGCAGCCAAGATCCAGGGGACCAAGAGACCAAGTACTTC
TRBD1	TRBV11-2	TRBJ1-2	few	CASTTPSSGGRGYTF	TGTGCCAGCACCACACCCAGTTCAGGGGGCCGGGGCTACACCTTC
.	TRBV15	TRBJ1-3	.	CATSSQGFSGNTIYF	TGTGCCACCAGCAGTCAGGGTTTCTCTGGAAACACCATATATTTT
.	TRBV6-1	TRBJ2-2	few	CASRVPANTGELFF	TGTGCCAGTCGGGTACCAGCGAACACCGGGGAGCTGTTTTTT
.	TRBV9	TRBJ1-2	.	CASRGGRSYGYTF	TGTGCCAGCAGGGGAGGGAGGAGCTATGGCTACACCTTC
TRBD1	TRBV20-1	TRBJ1-5	many	CSAPLQGIAQPQHF	TGCAGTGCGCCACTACAGGGGATCGCTCAGCCCCAGCATTTT
TRBD1	TRBV20-1	TRBJ2-5	.	CSASLGTGGLQETQYF	TGCAGTGCCAGCTTGGGGACAGGGGGCTTACAAGAGACCCAGTACTTC
.	TRBV4-3	TRBJ1-6	.	CASSQATAGYNSPLHF	TGCGCCAGCAGCCAAGCAACAGCGGGTTATAATTCACCCCTCCACTTT
.	TRBV24-1	TRBJ2-1	few	CATSDQPPSVAVNEQFF	TGTGCCACCAGTGATCAACCCCCTTCGGTAGCGGTGAATGAGCAGTTCTTC
TRBD1	TRBV24-1	TRBJ1-4	few	CATSDPGQGGEKLFF	TGTGCCACCAGTGACCCCGGCCAGGGGGGTGAAAAACTGTTTTTT
TRBD2	TRBV29-1	TRBJ2-1	many	CSVEWAGEGTYNEQFF	TGCAGCGTTGAGTGGGCGGGAGAGGGTACATACAATGAGCAGTTCTTC
.	TRBV12-3/TRBV12-4	TRBJ2-3	.	CASATGYTDTQYF	TGTGCCAGCGCCACCGGGTACACAGATACGCAGTATTTT
.	TRBV20-1	TRBJ2-3	few	CSARGQRFPVHRTDTQYF	TGCAGTGCTAGAGGGCAGAGATTCCCAGTCCATCGCACAGATACGCAGTATTTT
.	TRBV7-2	TRBJ2-7	.	CASSLVRSHEQYF	TGTGCCAGCAGCTTAGTTCGCTCCCACGAGCAGTACTTC
.	TRBV10-1	TRBJ1-4	few	CASSRSATNEKLFF	TGCGCCAGCAGCCGTTCTGCAACTAATGAAAAACTGTTTTTT
.	TRBV20-1	TRBJ2-7	.	CSASSSLVAAEQYF	TGCAGTGCTAGTAGCTCCCTGGTGGCAGCCGAGCAGTACTTC
.	TRBV7-9	TRBJ1-1	few	CASKLTVNTEAFF	TGTGCCAGCAAACTGACGGTGAACACTGAAGCTTTCTTT
TRBD1	TRBV4-3	TRBJ1-2	few	CASSQDRGTDTNYGYTF	TGCGCCAGCAGCCAAGACAGAGGGACAGACACTAACTATGGCTACACCTTC
.	TRBV21-1	TRBJ2-7	.	CASNIPWGGKSSYEQYF	TGTGCCAGCAACATTCCGTGGGGGGGCAAAAGCTCCTACGAGCAGTACTTC
.	TRBV20-1	TRBJ1-2	.	CSASGGYGYTF	TGCAGTGCTAGCGGAGGCTATGGCTACACCTTC
TRBD2	TRBV12-5	TRBJ2-5	few	CASGLATTSGRTETQYF	TGTGCTAGTGGTTTGGCTACCACTAGCGGGAGAACGGAGACCCAGTACTTC
.	TRBV4-2	TRBJ2-1	many	CASSQDSLRANYNEQFF	TGTGCCAGCAGCCAAGATAGTCTGCGGGCCAACTACAATGAGCAGTTCTTC
.	TRBV6-4	TRBJ2-3	.	CASSKDRTLSDTQYF	TGTGCCAGCAGTAAGGATAGGACATTATCAGATACGCAGTATTTT
.	TRBV20-1	TRBJ1-1	few	CSALTGRGTEAFF	TGCAGTGCTCTTACAGGGCGGGGCACTGAAGCTTTCTTT
.	TRBV29-1	TRBJ2-2	many	CSVPGQGVDTGELFF	TGCAGCGTCCCGGGGCAGGGAGTGGACACCGGGGAGCTGTTTTTT
.	TRBV6-2/TRBV6-3	TRBJ2-7	once	CASSPGEVTQYF	TGTGCCAGCAGTCCCGGAGAGGTAACGCAGTACTTC
TRBD1	TRBV27	TRBJ1-2	few	CASSPGDRAYGYTF	TGTGCCAGCAGCCCGGGGGACAGGGCCTATGGCTACACCTTC
TRBD1	TRBV20-1	TRBJ1-5	many	CSATGQPVSQPQHF	TGCAGTGCCACGGGACAGCCTGTAAGTCAGCCCCAGCATTTT
TRBD1	TRBV20-1	TRBJ1-2	.	CSARGTGGAYGYTF	TGCAGTGCTAGAGGGACAGGGGGCGCTTATGGCTACACCTTC
TRBD2	TRBV2	TRBJ2-7	few	CASSERTSFKQYF	TGTGCCAGCAGTGAAAGGACTAGCTTTAAGCAGTACTTC
TRBD2	TRBV9	TRBJ2-1	many	CASSQGRGGLYEQFF	TGTGCCAGCAGCCAAGGGCGGGGGGGCCTGTATGAGCAGTTCTTC
.	TRBV20-1	TRBJ2-7	.	CSARGQVYEQYF	TGCAGTGCTAGAGGACAGGTCTACGAGCAGTACTTC
TRBD2	TRBV20-1	TRBJ2-1	few	CSAHGLAEYNEQFF	TGCAGTGCTCACGGACTAGCGGAATACAATGAGCAGTTCTTC
.	TRBV6-5	TRBJ2-3	many	CASSYSRTSAGTDTQYF	TGTGCCAGCAGTTACTCGAGAACGAGCGCGGGCACAGATACGCAGTATTTT
.	TRBV4-1	TRBJ2-1	few	CASSQDTDFTGYNEQFF	TGCGCCAGCAGCCAAGATACGGACTTCACGGGGTACAATGAGCAGTTCTTC
.	TRBV9	TRBJ2-7	few	CASSVGGSNYEQYF	TGTGCCAGCAGCGTAGGAGGCAGCAACTACGAGCAGTACTTC
.	TRBV21-1	TRBJ1-5	few	CASSKQGQTRDQPQHF	TGTGCCAGCAGCAAGCAGGGACAAACAAGAGATCAGCCCCAGCATTTT